This is a list of T cell receptor beta chains from one sample in a study of CD8 T cells in Susac syndrome. TCRdb reanalysed the immunoSEQ multiplex PCR reads using MiXCR and keeps one entry per CDR3 protein. The sample yields approximately 230,000 distinct CDR3 sequences, 93% seen once. Sample: CD4+ T cells from PBMCs. These receptors were obtained from a human donor with multiple sclerosis. The CDR3 runs from the conserved cysteine through the conserved F or W. D genes are given only for firm matches. The listing skips clone size in some rows; elsewhere it reads once, few, many or a size class.

>TRBV15|TRBJ2-1|NA|NA
CATSRERLVYNEQFF
TGTGCCACCAGCAGAGAGCGGCTAGTTTACAATGAGCAGTTCTTC
>TRBV28|TRBJ1-5|NA|TRBD1
CASRAQTGVYNQPQHF
TGTGCCAGCAGGGCTCAAACAGGGGTTTACAATCAGCCCCAGCATTTT
>TRBV12-3/TRBV12-4|TRBJ2-5|NA|NA
CASSGDGGSQETQYF
TGTGCCAGCAGTGGAGATGGGGGCTCCCAAGAGACCCAGTACTTC
>TRBV2|TRBJ2-1|NA|NA
CASTLQGREQFF
TGTGCCAGCACCCTCCAGGGGCGAGAGCAGTTCTTC
>TRBV12-5|TRBJ1-1|once|NA
CASGLVNVMGPRETEAFF
TGTGCTAGTGGTTTGGTAAATGTAATGGGACCTCGGGAAACTGAAGCTTTCTTT
>TRBV30|TRBJ2-1|NA|NA
CAWSVRNTGTYNEQFF
TGTGCCTGGAGTGTACGGAATACAGGAACCTACAATGAGCAGTTCTTC
>TRBV28|TRBJ2-7|NA|NA
CASNSFRGTYEQYF
TGTGCCAGCAACAGTTTCCGGGGCACCTACGAGCAGTACTTC
>TRBV27|TRBJ2-2|NA|TRBD1
CASRTIRGTGELFF
TGTGCCAGCAGAACTATCAGGGGGACCGGGGAGCTGTTTTTT
>TRBV29-1|TRBJ2-7|NA|TRBD2
CSVEVPSGAYEQYF
TGCAGCGTTGAAGTACCTAGCGGGGCGTACGAGCAGTACTTC
>TRBV12-3/TRBV12-4|TRBJ2-5|once|NA
CASSLEVPGTQYF
TGTGCCAGCAGTTTAGAGGTCCCTGGGACCCAGTACTTC
>TRBV28|TRBJ1-3|NA|NA
CAIQDNSGNTIYF
TGTGCCATCCAAGACAACTCTGGAAACACCATATATTTT